This TCR beta chain emerged from a study of blood T cell repertoires in COVID-19. Background on the study: T cells, B-cell-depleted T cells, or PBMCs provided the cDNA or gDNA that served as material.

The repertoire was sequenced with immunoSEQ multiplex PCR; TCRdb's copy has only in-frame clones and lacks some. The table lists about 130,000 clones, around 88% of them singletons. The TCR comes from a man in his sixties with active or convalescent COVID-19. The material sequenced was peripheral blood.

The CDR3: CASSFRPPGQVNEKLFF. The CDR3 DNA is TGTGCCAGCAGCTTTAGGCCCCCGGGACAGGTGAACGAAAAACTGTTTTTT. This chain links TRBV7-6 with TRBJ1-4; 8 nucleotides agree with TRBD1. The CDR3 spans 17 residues. V shed 3 bases, J shed 8 bases, and the junction held 14 bases outside the gene matches. From germline, CDR1 is SGHVS and CDR2 FNYEAQ.